The 26 T cell receptor beta chains listed next were all sequenced from one sample in a study of blood T cell repertoires in COVID-19. Data came from immunoSEQ multiplex PCR; TCRdb stores just in-frame clones and leaves some out. The sample has under 45,000 clones; 81% are singletons. Sequencing was carried out using peripheral blood. The receptors shown here come from a man in his 70s with COVID-19, enrolled during active disease.

The genes are TRBV7-9 and TRBJ1-2; TRBD1 agrees at 10 bases. The V gene's germline CDR1 is SEHNR and CDR2 FQNEAQ (reference sequence). The V gene end was trimmed by 5 bases and the J gene end by 4 bases; junction bases not matched to a gene: 16. The CDR3 contains 18 residues. This chain's CDR3 is CASSRGGTGVVVGYGYTF. The CDR3 DNA reads as TGTGCCAGCAGCCGGGGCGGGACAGGGGTCGTTGTAGGCTATGGCTACACCTTC.

This clone was seen once. The chain links TRBV7-2 to TRBJ2-7, with TRBD2 matching 8 bases. The ends lost 7 bases at V and 4 bases at J; junction bases unmatched: 6. The CDR3 contains 13 residues. Germline loops: CDR1 SGHTA, CDR2 FQGNSA. The CDR3 region has the DNA TGTGCCAGCAAAGGAGCGGGAGAGTACGAGCAGTACTTC. Protein product: CASKGAGEYEQYF.

The chain couples TRBV24-1 to TRBJ2-3, with TRBD2 identical over 14 bases. The CDR3 sequence is 19 residues long. Unmatched junction bases numbered 9, after V lost 3 bases and J lost 2 bases. Germline V lookup: CDR1 KGHDR, CDR2 SFDVKD. Here the CDR3 reads CATSDAGTSGRLVTDTQYF. The CDR3 nucleotides read TGTGCCACCAGTGATGCCGGGACTAGCGGGAGACTTGTCACAGATACGCAGTATTTT.

This clone came up once. CDR3 protein: CASREGQGWGSDTQYF. In DNA form, the CDR3 reads TGCGCCAGCAGGGAAGGACAGGGATGGGGGTCAGATACGCAGTATTTT. The rearrangement links TRBV5-1 to TRBJ2-3, with TRBD1 matching 8 bases. This CDR3 is 16 amino acids long. CDR1 is SGHRS, CDR2 YFSETQ, per germline. V lost 5 bases, J lost 4 bases, and 12 bases stayed unmatched. Using reference TRBV5-1 and TRBJ2-3 for the parts outside the CDR3, the full variable domain is KAGVTQTPRYLIKTRGQQVTLSCSPISGHRSVSWYQQTPGQGLQFLFEYFSETQRNKGNFPGRFSGRQFSNSRSEMNVSTLELGDSALYLCASREGQGWGSDTQYFGPGTRLTVL.

This sequence joins TRBV30 and TRBJ2-1; 15 positions agree with TRBD2. V was pared by 5 bases and J by 6 bases, with 11 bases of the junction left unmatched. The CDR3 runs 17 residues. Germline V CDR1 and CDR2: GTSNPN, SVGIG (reference sequence). In DNA form, the CDR3 reads TGTGCCTGGGCCCGGGCTCCGGGACTAGCGGGAGGCAATGAGCAGTTCTTC. Protein: CAWARAPGLAGGNEQFF.

This rearrangement joins TRBV20-1 to TRBJ2-5; unclear D gene. Trimming shortened V by 5 bases and J by 4 bases, and 5 bases separated the two germline ends. This CDR3 region has 10 residues. Germline V gene sequence: CDR1 DFQATT, CDR2 SNEGSKA (reference sequence). The CDR3 region is CSAELETQYF. Written as DNA, the CDR3 is TGCAGTGCTGAACTAGAGACCCAGTACTTC.

The chain joins TRBV3-1 (or the pseudogene TRBV3-2) to TRBJ2-7; 7 bases map to TRBD2. CDR3 length equals 14 residues. Germline-derived CDR1 and CDR2 are LGHDT and YNNKEL (reference sequence). The trim removed 3 bases at V and 8 bases at J, leaving 10 bases unmatched. The CDR3 nucleotides are TGTGCCAGCAGCCAGGGACTAAGCCATTCCAAGCAGTACTTC. Protein: CASSQGLSHSKQYF.

This clone was counted between two and nine times. The chain has TRBV5-4 and TRBJ2-1; D unclear. Germline V gives CDR1 SGHNT, CDR2 YYREEE (reference sequence). Trimming left V 4 bases short and J 4 bases short, with 9 bases between. This CDR3 comprises 13 residues. The CDR3 DNA reads as TGTGCCAGCAGCAGCGTGGTGTACAATGAGCAGTTCTTC. It specifies CASSSVVYNEQFF.

This rearrangement joins TRBV7-2 to TRBJ1-5; 9 bases fit TRBD1. CDR3 length: 14 amino acids. The trim removed 4 bases at V and 4 bases at J, leaving 2 bases unmatched. Germline V gene lookup returns CDR1 SGHTA and CDR2 FQGNSA. CDR3 coding DNA: TGTGCCAGCAGCTGGACAGGGGTTAATCAGCCCCAGCATTTT. Amino acid sequence: CASSWTGVNQPQHF.

The V and J genes are TRBV2 and TRBJ1-2; TRBD1 matches at 7 bases. Germline V gives CDR1 SNHLY, CDR2 FYNNEI. V lost 8 bases, J lost 4 bases, and 7 bases stayed unmatched. CDR3 length: 13 amino acids. Written as DNA, the CDR3 is TGTGCCAGCTGGGCAGGGGGGATCTATGGCTACACCTTC. This sequence encodes CASWAGGIYGYTF.

This chain connects TRBV6-2 or TRBV6-3 to TRBJ2-3, with D perhaps TRBD2 (6 bases). CDR1 is MNHEY and CDR2 is SVGEGT in the germline V gene. V lost 1 base and J 4 bases, leaving 9 bases between the germline ends. This CDR3 has 14 amino acids. Written as DNA, the CDR3 is TGTGCCAGCAGTTACTTGGGGACTCCAGATACGCAGTATTTT. Its protein product is CASSYLGTPDTQYF.

The chain joins TRBV27 to TRBJ2-7; D gene unclear. Trimming removed 1 base at V and 0 bases at J, with 13 bases between. The CDR3 consists of 16 residues. Looked up from germline, CDR1 is MNHEY and CDR2 is SMNVEV (reference sequence). CDR3 protein: CASSLLAGHSSYEQYF. As DNA, the CDR3 is TGTGCCAGCAGTTTATTGGCAGGCCACAGCTCCTACGAGCAGTACTTC.

The chain recombines TRBV2 with TRBJ2-5, with D possibly TRBD2 on 5 matching bases. CDR3 length: 13 residues. Trimming stripped 7 bases from V and 5 bases from J, with 14 bases between. Germline loops: CDR1 SNHLY, CDR2 FYNNEI. DNA for the CDR3: TGTGCCAGCATAAGGGAGACGGCGGAGACCCAGTACTTC. Amino acid sequence: CASIRETAETQYF.

The gene calls are TRBV6-1 and TRBJ1-5; perhaps TRBD1 as D (6 bases). Germline V gene data show CDR1 as MNHNS and CDR2 as SASEGT. The CDR3 is 16 residues long. Deletions cut 3 bases from V and 0 bases from J, with 12 bases between. CDR3 amino acids: CASSDLGQISNQPQHF. CDR3 nucleotides: TGTGCCAGCAGTGACCTCGGACAGATTAGCAATCAGCCCCAGCATTTT.

This CDR3 reads CASRQGLYTEAFF. The CDR3 nucleotides read TGTGCCAGCAGACAGGGGCTATACACTGAAGCTTTCTTT. The chain joins TRBV27 to TRBJ1-1; TRBD1 aligns across 7 bases. V lost 6 bases, J lost 3 bases, and 4 bases stayed unmatched. Germline CDR1 reads MNHEY; CDR2 reads SMNVEV (reference sequence). CDR3 size: 13 residues.

The chain couples TRBV11-2 to TRBJ2-4; tentatively, D is TRBD2 (5 bases). Per the germline V gene, CDR1 is SGHAT and CDR2 is FQNNGV. Trimming cost V 5 bases and J 2 bases, with 10 bases left between them. CDR3 size: 14 residues. CDR3 residues: CASSPRGPKNIQYF. The CDR3 region has the DNA TGTGCCAGCAGCCCTAGAGGGCCCAAAAACATTCAGTACTTC.

The chain combines TRBV7-2 with TRBJ2-1; TRBD2 matches 9 bases. V shed 5 bases, J shed 5 bases, and the junction held 7 bases outside the gene matches. CDR1 is SGHTA, CDR2 FQGNSA, per germline. The CDR3 loop spans 15 amino acids. The CDR3 nucleotides are TGTGCCAGCAGCCCACTAGCGGGCTATAACAATGAGCAGTTCTTC. Encoded protein: CASSPLAGYNNEQFF.

J is TRBJ2-2 and V is TRBV18, with TRBD1 as a possible D gene (5 bases). The CDR3 loop spans 14 amino acids. V was clipped by 3 bases and J by 1 base, with 6 bases between them. The germline V gene encodes CDR1 KGHSH and CDR2 LQKENI. The CDR3 nucleotides read TGTGCCAGCTCACCCGACAGGAACACCGGGGAGCTGTTTTTT. Translation: CASSPDRNTGELFF.

The chain couples TRBV14 to TRBJ2-2; D might be TRBD1 (5 bases). CDR3 length: 14 residues. Germline assignment: CDR1 SGHDN and CDR2 FVKESK. The V end lost 0 bases, the J end lost 7 bases, and 9 bases lay between the germline ends. The CDR3 region has the DNA TGTGCCAGCAGCCAAGAGGAGACAGTCGGGGAGCTGTTTTTT. Its translation: CASSQEETVGELFF.

V is TRBV6-5 and J is TRBJ1-2; TRBD1 matches at 9 bases. This CDR3 comprises 13 residues. J lost 10 bases, V lost 5 bases, and 8 bases had no gene match. Germline CDR1 is MNHEY and CDR2 is SVGAGI. CDR3 sequence (DNA): TGTGCCAGCAGTCACCCCGGGACAGGGTTCTACACCTTC. It yields the protein CASSHPGTGFYTF.

This clone was picked up a small number of times. The rearrangement joins TRBV6-5 to TRBJ1-5; D possibly corresponds to TRBD1 (6 bases). Between the trimmed V and J ends, which lost 0 bases and 8 bases, there was a span of 11 bases. Germline CDR1 is MNHEY and CDR2 is SVGAGI. This CDR3 is built from 14 residues. DNA of the CDR3: TGTGCCAGCAGTTACTCCAGGGGATCGGAGCCCCAGCATTTT. Translation: CASSYSRGSEPQHF.

This clone was observed a few times. The V and J genes are TRBV7-8 and TRBJ2-1; TRBD1 aligns across 9 bases. V lost 7 bases to trimming and J lost 8 bases; unmatched junction nucleotides: 12. The CDR3 sequence is 15 residues long. The germline V gene has CDR1 SGHVS and CDR2 FQNEAQ. CDR3 nucleotide sequence: TGTGCCAGCACCCTACCACCGGGACAGGGTGATGAGCAGTTCTTC. This sequence encodes CASTLPPGQGDEQFF. The whole variable domain, remainder taken from reference TRBV7-8 and TRBJ2-1, is GAGVSQSPRYKVAKRGQDVALRCDPISGHVSLFWYQQALGQGPEFLTYFQNEAQLDKSGLPSDRFFAERPEGSVSTLKIQRTQQEDSAVYLCASTLPPGQGDEQFFGPGTRLTVL.

This clone was seen just once. The chain is built from TRBV19 and TRBJ1-1; no reliable D call. The CDR3 has 15 amino acids. Trimming cost V 0 bases and J 10 bases, with 18 bases left between them. Looked up from germline, CDR1 is LNHDA and CDR2 is SQIVND (reference sequence). The CDR3 region is CASSIDSSESFGAFF. In nucleotides, the CDR3 is TGTGCCAGTAGTATAGATTCTTCCGAAAGTTTCGGAGCTTTCTTT.

The genes are TRBV4-3 and TRBJ2-7; TRBD2 is a possible D gene (5 bases). The CDR3 loop spans 16 amino acids. Trimming took off 4 bases at V and 6 bases at J, with 22 bases between the two ends. Per the germline V gene, CDR1 is LGHNA and CDR2 is YSLEER. CDR3 sequence (DNA): TGCGCCAGCAGCCGACACCCGAGAGGGTTCCCGGTCGAGCAGTACTTC. Encoded protein: CASSRHPRGFPVEQYF.

J is TRBJ2-4 and V is TRBV3-1 (or the pseudogene TRBV3-2), with 8 bases fitting TRBD1. V trimming: 4 bases; J trimming: 0 bases; junction bases outside the gene matches: 8. Germline assignment: CDR1 LGHDT and CDR2 YNNKEL (reference sequence). This CDR3 has 17 amino acids. The CDR3: CASSLSTGDIAKNIQYF. The CDR3 bases are TGTGCCAGCAGCCTGTCGACAGGGGATATAGCCAAAAACATTCAGTACTTC.

This clone is a singleton in its sample. The chain recombines TRBV9 with TRBJ1-6, with D unclear. The CDR3 covers 16 residues. V was cut by 0 bases and J by 7 bases, with 14 bases left in between. The germline V gene has CDR1 SGDLS and CDR2 YYNGEE. The CDR3, as DNA: TGTGCCAGCAGCGTAGAGGCAGGTCATCTCAATTCACCCCTCCACTTT. This encodes CASSVEAGHLNSPLHF.